This T cell receptor (beta chain) was profiled in a study of OX40 agonist ivuxolimab in advanced cancers. Notes on the study in general: Low normalized T-cell clonal expansion was also seen in some nonresponders.

Profiling relied on immunoSEQ multiplex PCR, and the TCRdb table lists in-frame clones only, not all of them. The data contain tens of thousands of clones, about 88% of them singletons. Concerning this clone: What it binds is unknown.

Germline V CDR1 and CDR2: SGHNT, YENEEA. The V segment lost 3 bases and the J segment 4 bases; nucleotides outside the gene matches: 6. CDR3 length equals 15 residues. V is TRBV11-3 and J is TRBJ2-1; 7 nucleotides line up with TRBD2. Source: CD4+ or CD8+ T cells sorted from blood, taken in a trial of the OX40 agonist ivuxolimab. The TCR originated in an adult with an advanced solid tumor such as melanoma, head and neck, liver or kidney cancer. This chain's CDR3 is CASSFVRGKYNEQFF. The CDR3, as DNA: TGTGCCAGCAGCTTTGTGCGGGGGAAGTACAATGAGCAGTTCTTC.